This TCR beta chain was identified in a study of cytomegalovirus exposure and HLA in healthy donors. Study-wide points: The Asian-associated ancestry cluster reportedly had fewer N-insertions than the roughly 670-donor mean in a later analysis. Associated with cytomegalovirus, according to the listing, were 150 to 200 TCR beta chains. In a later analysis, TCR beta V- and J-gene trimming was associated with a missense DCLRE1C variant.

PCR involved 60 Vbeta and 13 Jbeta primers. The authors' processing: An analysis performed later counted 70 million to 90 million unique TCR beta chains (roughly 11 million of them shared). Here immunoSEQ multiplex PCR was the method, and the copy in TCRdb shows in-frame clones only, minus some. V and J calls and clone size are as listed in that table; D and trimming were resolved from the DNA. The sample holds around 130,000 clones; around 90% are singletons and the top ten take roughly 0.5%. Unmatched junction bases numbered 0, after V lost 4 bases and J lost 3 bases. The CDR3 runs to 11 residues. The germline gives CDR1 SQVTM, CDR2 ANQGSEA. Turning to this clone: Antigen unknown.

The sequenced material came from PBMCs. V gene TRBV29-1 combines with J gene TRBJ2-7, with 7 nucleotides matching TRBD1. This clonotype originated in a woman in her thirties or forties in good health and CMV-seronegative. The CDR3 DNA sequence: TGCAGCGTTGGGGACAGCTACGAGCAGTACTTC. Translating it yields CSVGDSYEQYF.